This T cell receptor beta chain was observed in a study of blood T cell repertoires in COVID-19. Study-level background: PBMCs, B-cell-depleted T cells, or T cells provided the cDNA or gDNA that made up the material.

The V end was cut by 6 bases, the J end by 8 bases, with 22 bases between. Germline CDR1 MNHEY, CDR2 SMNVEV (reference sequence). The CDR3 runs to 15 residues. Clones were sequenced by immunoSEQ multiplex PCR, and TCRdb holds only the in-frame ones, with some missing. The table shows some 69,000 clones, with around 81% occurring only once. The receptor was derived from an older woman with acute or convalescent COVID-19. Specimen: peripheral blood. This chain connects TRBV27 to TRBJ1-2; TRBD1 might be the D (5 bases). CDR3: CASRVRSGGSDGYTF. The CDR3 region has the DNA TGTGCCAGCAGAGTTCGGTCCGGGGGGTCGGACGGCTACACCTTC.